This is a list of T cell receptor beta chains from one sample in a study of blood T cell repertoires in COVID-19. Generated by immunoSEQ multiplex PCR, the TCRdb table keeps only in-frame clones and is missing some. Among 150,000 or so clones listed, 70% to 80% were seen once. The sequenced sample was peripheral blood. The receptors shown here come from a woman aged 50 to 65 with active or convalescent COVID-19. The CDR3 runs from the conserved cysteine through the conserved F or W. A D gene is named only where the DNA matches it firmly. Where a row states a size, it is once, few, many or the class of an expanded clone; other rows omit it.

V	D	size	J	CDR3	DNA
TRBV9	.	.	TRBJ1-1	CASSVDPVGLNTEAFF	TGTGCCAGCAGCGTAGACCCGGTGGGGCTTAACACTGAAGCTTTCTTT
TRBV6-2/TRBV6-3	.	.	TRBJ1-5	CASSYFFSNQPQHF	TGTGCCAGCAGTTACTTCTTTAGCAATCAGCCCCAGCATTTT
TRBV4-2	.	.	TRBJ2-2	CASSQVGSGGPNTGELFF	TGTGCCAGCAGCCAAGTGGGGTCGGGGGGCCCGAACACCGGGGAGCTGTTTTTT
TRBV6-2/TRBV6-3	.	once	TRBJ1-1	CASTPEGWQTEAFF	TGTGCCAGCACCCCCGAGGGATGGCAAACTGAAGCTTTCTTT
TRBV7-2	TRBD2	.	TRBJ2-7	CASSLHSGGNYEQYF	TGTGCCAGCAGCTTACATAGCGGGGGGAACTACGAGCAGTACTTC
TRBV4-3	.	.	TRBJ1-1	CASSQLLTGNTEAFF	TGCGCCAGCAGCCAACTATTAACAGGGAACACTGAAGCTTTCTTT
TRBV18	.	once	TRBJ1-2	CASSPQPSNYGYTF	TGTGCCAGCTCACCACAGCCCTCAAACTATGGCTACACCTTC
TRBV10-3	TRBD1	once	TRBJ1-2	CAISGTGGLNYGYTF	TGTGCCATCAGTGGGACAGGGGGCTTGAACTATGGCTACACCTTC
TRBV7-9	.	.	TRBJ1-1	CASSYGGMNTEAFF	TGTGCCAGCAGCTATGGAGGGATGAACACTGAAGCTTTCTTT
TRBV3-1/TRBV3-2	.	.	TRBJ1-5	CASSQERDQPQHF	TGTGCCAGCAGCCAAGAAAGAGATCAGCCCCAGCATTTT
TRBV6-2/TRBV6-3	TRBD2	few	TRBJ2-5	CASSYIRTSGNSETQYF	TGTGCCAGCAGTTACATCCGAACTAGCGGGAATTCAGAGACCCAGTACTTC
TRBV19	TRBD2	once	TRBJ2-1	CASSTGLAGGGEQFF	TGTGCCAGTAGTACTGGACTAGCGGGGGGCGGTGAGCAGTTCTTC
TRBV4-2	TRBD2	.	TRBJ2-2	CASSQDNSGSTGELFF	TGTGCCAGCAGCCAAGATAATAGCGGGAGCACCGGGGAGCTGTTTTTT
TRBV5-1	TRBD2	.	TRBJ2-5	CASSLGTSKETQYF	TGCGCCAGCAGCCTAGGGACTAGTAAAGAGACCCAGTACTTC
TRBV6-2/TRBV6-3	.	.	TRBJ1-1	CASSYPSRQLTLKLNTEAFF	TGTGCCAGCAGTTACCCCTCTCGACAGCTCACTTTGAAATTGAACACTGAAGCTTTCTTT
TRBV9	.	.	TRBJ1-1	CASRRLTGSTEAFF	TGTGCCAGCAGGAGATTAACAGGGAGCACTGAAGCTTTCTTT
TRBV3-1/TRBV3-2	.	.	TRBJ1-6	CASGKSLGALHF	TGTGCCAGCGGGAAGTCCCTCGGGGCCCTCCACTTT
TRBV29-1	TRBD2	.	TRBJ2-3	CSAVAGVGDTQYF	TGCAGCGCCGTAGCGGGAGTGGGAGATACGCAGTATTTT
TRBV5-1	TRBD1	.	TRBJ1-2	CASSPDRDGYTF	TGCGCCAGCAGCCCGGACAGGGATGGCTACACCTTC
TRBV28	.	.	TRBJ2-7	CASSLGTYPYEQYF	TGTGCCAGCAGTTTAGGGACATACCCTTACGAGCAGTACTTC
TRBV20-1	.	.	TRBJ2-7	CSATAAYEQYF	TGCAGTGCTACCGCAGCCTACGAGCAGTACTTC